These T cell receptor beta chains were read from a single sample in a study of long-term antiretroviral therapy in people with HIV. TCRdb's copy holds only in-frame clones and misses some; the assay was immunoSEQ multiplex PCR. The sample shows 25,000 to 30,000 clones, roughly 90% of them seen only once. The sample was unsorted PBMCs, taken 3.1 years after starting antiretroviral therapy. The receptors here all came from a young man with HIV. Each CDR3 is given with its conserved first and last residue. D genes are given only for firm matches.

>TRBV5-4|TRBD2|TRBJ2-3
CASQLGSGGSTDTQYF
TGTGCCTCCCAGCTTGGAAGCGGGGGGAGCACAGATACGCAGTATTTT
>TRBV7-2|.|TRBJ2-3
CASSFPWSTDTQYF
TGTGCCAGCAGCTTCCCTTGGAGCACAGATACGCAGTATTTT
>TRBV5-5|.|TRBJ2-5
CASSFLGGEGQETQYF
TGTGCCAGCAGCTTCCTTGGCGGAGAGGGGCAAGAGACCCAGTACTTC
>TRBV27|.|TRBJ1-5
CASSLVVGQPQHF
TGTGCCAGCAGTTTAGTAGTGGGTCAGCCCCAGCATTTT
>TRBV7-3|.|TRBJ2-1
CASSLVGTYNEQFF
TGTGCCAGCAGCTTAGTAGGGACCTACAATGAGCAGTTCTTC
>TRBV27|.|TRBJ1-4
CASSLFGSNEKLFF
TGTGCCAGCAGTTTGTTCGGGTCTAATGAAAAACTGTTTTTT
>TRBV11-2|TRBD2|TRBJ2-5
CASSSTREGTKETQYF
TGTGCCAGCAGCTCCACGCGGGAGGGGACGAAAGAGACCCAGTACTTC
>TRBV2|.|TRBJ2-5
CASSDGGGGGETQYF
TGTGCCAGCAGTGATGGAGGTGGGGGCGGAGAGACCCAGTACTTC
>TRBV30|.|TRBJ1-2
CAFQGQADRRLFLSFYGYTF
TGTGCCTTCCAAGGGCAGGCGGACCGGAGGCTCTTCCTCTCTTTCTATGGCTACACCTTC
>TRBV9|TRBD1|TRBJ2-7
CASSEGTGGAYEQYF
TGTGCCAGCAGCGAGGGGACAGGGGGGGCGTACGAGCAGTACTTC